The T cell receptor (beta chain) described here comes from a study of cytomegalovirus exposure and HLA in healthy donors. General study points: In a later analysis, V- and J-gene trimming of beta chains associated with a DCLRE1C missense variant, replicated independently.

The PCR used 60 Vbeta and 13 Jbeta primers. Profiled with immunoSEQ multiplex PCR; TCRdb holds only in-frame clones, not every one. Its table lists fewer than 60,000 clones. Concerning this clone: Its target is unknown.

The CDR3 runs 13 residues. CDR1 is SQVTM and CDR2 is ANQGSEA in the germline V gene. Trimming cost V 4 bases and J 3 bases; bases outside gene matches: 6. This receptor was taken from a woman aged 30 to 39 in good health and CMV-seropositive. The chain employs TRBV29-1 and TRBJ2-7; the match to TRBD1 covers 7 bases. The specimen was PBMCs. The CDR3: CSVAMRQGYEQYF. The CDR3 bases are TGCAGCGTTGCTATGAGACAGGGCTACGAGCAGTACTTC.